Presented here are 9 T cell receptor beta chains from one specimen sequenced in a study of blood T cell dynamics during melanoma immunotherapy. This table comes from immunoSEQ multiplex PCR, and its TCRdb copy is limited to in-frame clones, with some not included. The table includes 10,000 or so clones, 84% detected once. Indicated time point: pre-treatment baseline. The source was blood, collected from a patient treated with checkpoint blockade. Receptors originate from a human donor with melanoma.

Here the CDR3 reads CASRDFAEETQYF. CDR3 DNA: TGTGCCAGTCGGGACTTCGCGGAGGAGACCCAGTACTTC. J is TRBJ2-5 and V is TRBV19, with D tentatively TRBD2 (6 bases). V shed 8 bases and J shed 5 bases, with 15 bases lying between them. Germline V lookup: CDR1 LNHDA, CDR2 SQIVND (reference sequence). The CDR3 loop spans 13 amino acids.

This chain uses TRBV4-1 with TRBJ1-5; D unclear. The CDR3 totals 15 residues. The germline V gene has CDR1 MGHRA and CDR2 YSYEKL. Trimming shortened V by 0 bases and J by 3 bases, and 9 bases separated the two germline ends. CDR3: CASSQDWPYNQPQHF. In DNA form, the CDR3 reads TGCGCCAGCAGCCAAGACTGGCCTTACAATCAGCCCCAGCATTTT.

This clone has just one count. V usage is TRBV5-7 and J usage is TRBJ2-7, with no clear D. TRBV5-7 is an ORF, and what it does is uncertain. The V and J ends lost 0 bases and 3 bases respectively, with 4 bases between them. This CDR3 is 12 amino acids long. This CDR3 is CASSLADYEQYF. The DNA of the CDR3 is TGTGCCAGCAGCTTGGCCGACTACGAGCAGTACTTC.

On this clone itself: The sample carries other DNA sequences with the same CDR3. The J gene is TRBJ2-5, the V gene TRBV6-5, with D unresolved. The length of the CDR3 is 11 residues. CDR1 MNHEY and CDR2 SVGAGI come from the germline V gene. Trimming stripped 2 bases from V and 5 bases from J, with 3 bases between. The CDR3 sequence is CASSYGETQYF. DNA of the CDR3: TGTGCCAGCAGTTACGGGGAGACCCAGTACTTC.

The chain carries TRBV7-9 and TRBJ1-2; 9 bases are a match to TRBD1. J lost 8 bases, V lost 3 bases, and 10 bases had no gene match. This CDR3 contains 15 residues. CDR1 and CDR2 (germline): SEHNR, FQNEAQ (reference sequence). CDR3 loop: CASSLNTGGSKGYTF. CDR3 coding DNA: TGTGCCAGCAGCTTGAATACAGGGGGCTCGAAGGGCTACACCTTC.

Of note for this clone: This specimen includes other DNA sequences encoding the same CDR3. The J gene is TRBJ2-1, the V gene TRBV7-9; D not resolved. The germline CDR1 and CDR2 sequences are SEHNR and FQNEAQ (reference sequence). V was clipped by 3 bases and J by 0 bases, with 3 bases between them. The CDR3 has 13 residues. The CDR3 DNA reads as TGTGCCAGCAGCTTTGACTCCTACAATGAGCAGTTCTTC. It specifies CASSFDSYNEQFF.

The chain recombines TRBV19 with TRBJ2-1; 10 bases map to TRBD2. The germline V gene encodes CDR1 LNHDA and CDR2 SQIVND (reference sequence). V lost 6 bases to trimming and J lost 4 bases; unmatched junction nucleotides: 6. CDR3 length: 15 residues. This CDR3 is CASSRTSGAYNEQFF. CDR3 sequence (DNA): TGTGCCAGTAGCAGAACTAGCGGGGCTTACAATGAGCAGTTCTTC.

The chain links TRBV5-8 to TRBJ1-5; 8 nucleotides align to TRBD1. Germline trimming cut 1 base from V and 3 bases from J; bases unmatched to any gene: 12. Germline lookup yields CDR1 SGHTS and CDR2 YDEGEE. The CDR3 is 18 amino acids. CDR3 DNA: TGTGCCAGCAGCTTGTCCGGGCAGGGGGCTAGGAACAATCAGCCCCAGCATTTT. This translates into CASSLSGQGARNNQPQHF. Based on the CDR3 plus reference TRBV5-8 and TRBJ1-5, the full variable domain is EAGVTQSPTHLIKTRGQQATLRCSPISGHTSVYWYQQALGLGLQFLLWYDEGEERNRGNFPPRFSGRQFPNYSSELNVNALELEDSALYLCASSLSGQGARNNQPQHFGDGTRLSIL.

The table lists this clone with a few counts. This chain uses TRBV6-6 with TRBJ2-1; 7 bases fit TRBD2. Germline V lookup: CDR1 MNHNY, CDR2 SVGAGI (reference sequence). The junction had 12 bases not matched to a gene; V was cut back by 2 bases and J by 8 bases. The CDR3 totals 16 residues. The chain's CDR3 is CASSYGEGMGADEQFF. In DNA form, the CDR3 reads TGTGCCAGCAGTTACGGGGAGGGAATGGGCGCCGATGAGCAGTTCTTC.